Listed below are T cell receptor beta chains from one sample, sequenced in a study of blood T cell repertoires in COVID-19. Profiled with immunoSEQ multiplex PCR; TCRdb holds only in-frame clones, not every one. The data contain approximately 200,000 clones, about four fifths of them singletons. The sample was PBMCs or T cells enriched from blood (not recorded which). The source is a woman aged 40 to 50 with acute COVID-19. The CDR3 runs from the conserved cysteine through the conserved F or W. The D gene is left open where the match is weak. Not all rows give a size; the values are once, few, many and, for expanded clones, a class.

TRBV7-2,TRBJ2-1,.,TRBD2,TGTGCCAGCAGCTTTGGCCGGGGGGTCCTCAATGAGCAGTTCTTC,CASSFGRGVLNEQFF
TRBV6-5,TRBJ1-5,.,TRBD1,TGTGCCAGCAAATCGGACAGGACCAATCAGCCCCAGCATTTT,CASKSDRTNQPQHF
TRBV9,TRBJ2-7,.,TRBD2,TGTGCCAGCAGCGTAGAACCAGCGGGGGTATACGAGCAGTACTTC,CASSVEPAGVYEQYF
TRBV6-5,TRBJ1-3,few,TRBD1,TGTGCCAGCACGGACAGGCGGGGACGGGAAAACACCATATATTTT,CASTDRRGRENTIYF
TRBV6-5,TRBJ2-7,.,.,TGTGCCACCCAGGGGACATGGGGTTCCGAGCAGTACTTC,CATQGTWGSEQYF
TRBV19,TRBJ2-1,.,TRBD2,TGTGCCAGTAGTATAGAGAGCGGGAGCTCCTACAATGAGCAGTTCTTC,CASSIESGSSYNEQFF
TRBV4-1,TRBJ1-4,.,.,TGCGCCAGCAGCCTCAGGACAGTTGAAAAACTGTTTTTT,CASSLRTVEKLFF
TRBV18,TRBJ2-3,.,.,TGTGCCAGCTCACCGAGTCTGGGGGGAACAGATACGCAGTATTTT,CASSPSLGGTDTQYF
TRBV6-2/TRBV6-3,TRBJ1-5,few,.,TGTGCCAGCAGTTTCGGGGGGGAGCGCAATCAGCCCCAGCATTTT,CASSFGGERNQPQHF
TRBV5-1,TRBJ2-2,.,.,TGCGCCAGCAGCTCTGGTCAGGGGTATAACACCGGGGAGCTGTTTTTT,CASSSGQGYNTGELFF
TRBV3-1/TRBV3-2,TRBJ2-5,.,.,TGTGCCAGCAGCCCATCCGGGACACTCCAAGAGACCCAGTACTTC,CASSPSGTLQETQYF
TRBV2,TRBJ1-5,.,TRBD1,TGTGCCAGCAGCGTTGGGACAGGGGGACAGCCCCAGCATTTT,CASSVGTGGQPQHF
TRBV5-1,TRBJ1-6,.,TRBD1,TGCGCCAGCAGCTCCGGGACAGGGAATTCACCCCTCCACTTT,CASSSGTGNSPLHF
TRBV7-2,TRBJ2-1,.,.,TGTGCCAGCAACCGGAGGGGAAAACATGAGCAGTTCTTC,CASNRRGKHEQFF
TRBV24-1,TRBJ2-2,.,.,TGTGCCACACGCCAACAGGGGGGGTTTGGCGGGGAGCTGTTTTTT,CATRQQGGFGGELFF
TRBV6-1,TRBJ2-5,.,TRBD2,TGTGCCAGCAGTGAGCTGGGACTAGCGGGGGGGGGTCCAGAGACCCAGTACTTC,CASSELGLAGGGPETQYF
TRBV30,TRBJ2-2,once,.,TGTGCCTGGAGTGTACGGGACACGAACACCGGGGAGCTGTTTTTT,CAWSVRDTNTGELFF
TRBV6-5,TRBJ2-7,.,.,TGTGCCAGCAGTTATGGGTTTCGTCGGGCTAGCGACGAGCAGTACTTC,CASSYGFRRASDEQYF
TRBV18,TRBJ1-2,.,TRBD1,TGTGCCAGCCAAACGGACAGGGGGCCGGAGGGCTACACCTTC,CASQTDRGPEGYTF
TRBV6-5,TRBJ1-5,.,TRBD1,TGTGCCAGCAGTCATCTGGACAGGGGCAGTCAGCCCCAGCATTTT,CASSHLDRGSQPQHF
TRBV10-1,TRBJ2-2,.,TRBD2,TGCGCCAGCAGTGAGGCGGGGGGTAACACCGGGGAGCTGTTTTTT,CASSEAGGNTGELFF
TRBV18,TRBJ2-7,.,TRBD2,TGTGCCAGCTCACTAGCGGGAGGGAGGAACGAGCAGTACTTC,CASSLAGGRNEQYF
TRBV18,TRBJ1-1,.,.,TGTGCCAGCTCAACGGACGTCGGGGTAGCGAACACTGAAGCTTTCTTT,CASSTDVGVANTEAFF
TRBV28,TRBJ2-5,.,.,TGTGCGAGCCAGTGGGGGGGGCGCCCAGAGACCCAGTACTTC,CASQWGGRPETQYF
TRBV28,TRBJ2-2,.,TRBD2,TGTGCCGTGGGTAAACTAGCGGGGGCATCCGGGGAGCTGTTTTTT,CAVGKLAGASGELFF
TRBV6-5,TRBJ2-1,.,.,TGTGCCAGCAGTTTACAGGGCCCTTACAATGAGCAGTTCTTC,CASSLQGPYNEQFF
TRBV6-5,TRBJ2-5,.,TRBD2,TGTGCCAGCAGTTTGGCTAGCGGGAGTGGCGAGACCCAGTACTTC,CASSLASGSGETQYF
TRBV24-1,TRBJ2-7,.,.,TGTGCCGCCTCCTTGTGTCCCTCGAGCTCCTACGAGCAGTACTTC,CAASLCPSSSYEQYF